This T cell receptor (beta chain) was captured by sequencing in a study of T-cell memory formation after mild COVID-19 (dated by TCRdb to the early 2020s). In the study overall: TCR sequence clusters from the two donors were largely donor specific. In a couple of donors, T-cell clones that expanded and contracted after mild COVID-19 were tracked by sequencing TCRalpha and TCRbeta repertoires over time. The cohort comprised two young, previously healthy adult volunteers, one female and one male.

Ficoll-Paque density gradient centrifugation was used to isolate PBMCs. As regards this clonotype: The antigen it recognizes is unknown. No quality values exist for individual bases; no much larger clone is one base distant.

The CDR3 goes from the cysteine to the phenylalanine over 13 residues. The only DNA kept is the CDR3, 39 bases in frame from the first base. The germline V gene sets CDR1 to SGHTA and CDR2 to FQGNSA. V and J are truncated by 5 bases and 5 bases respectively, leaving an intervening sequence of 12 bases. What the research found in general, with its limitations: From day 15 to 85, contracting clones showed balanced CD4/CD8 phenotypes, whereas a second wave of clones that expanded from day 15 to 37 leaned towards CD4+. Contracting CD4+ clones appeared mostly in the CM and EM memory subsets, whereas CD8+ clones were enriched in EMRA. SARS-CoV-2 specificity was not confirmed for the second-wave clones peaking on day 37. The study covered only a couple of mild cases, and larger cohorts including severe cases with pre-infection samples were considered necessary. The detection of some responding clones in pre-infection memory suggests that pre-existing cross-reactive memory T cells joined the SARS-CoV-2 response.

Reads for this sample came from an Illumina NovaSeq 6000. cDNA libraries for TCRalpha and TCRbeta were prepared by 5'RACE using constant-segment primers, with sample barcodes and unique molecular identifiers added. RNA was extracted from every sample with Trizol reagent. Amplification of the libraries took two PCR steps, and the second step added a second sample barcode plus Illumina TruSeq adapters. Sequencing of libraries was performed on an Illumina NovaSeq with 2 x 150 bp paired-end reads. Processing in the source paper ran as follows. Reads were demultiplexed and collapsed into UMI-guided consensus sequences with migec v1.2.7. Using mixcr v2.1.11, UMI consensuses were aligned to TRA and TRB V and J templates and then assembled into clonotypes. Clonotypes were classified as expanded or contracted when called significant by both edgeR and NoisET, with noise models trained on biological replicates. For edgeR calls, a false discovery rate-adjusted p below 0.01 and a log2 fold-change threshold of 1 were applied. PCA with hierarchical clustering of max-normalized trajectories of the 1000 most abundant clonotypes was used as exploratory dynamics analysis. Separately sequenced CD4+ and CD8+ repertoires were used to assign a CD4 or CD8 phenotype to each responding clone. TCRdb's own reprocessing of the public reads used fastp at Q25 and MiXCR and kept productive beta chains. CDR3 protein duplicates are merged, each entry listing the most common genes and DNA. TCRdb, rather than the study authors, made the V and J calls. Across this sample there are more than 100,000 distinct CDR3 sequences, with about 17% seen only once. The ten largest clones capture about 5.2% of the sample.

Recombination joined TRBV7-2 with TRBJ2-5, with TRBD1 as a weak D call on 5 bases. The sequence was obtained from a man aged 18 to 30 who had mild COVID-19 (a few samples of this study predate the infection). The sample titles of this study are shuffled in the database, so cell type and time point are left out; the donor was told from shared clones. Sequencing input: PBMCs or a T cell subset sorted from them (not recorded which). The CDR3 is CASSQRQTETQYF. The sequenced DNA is TGTGCCAGCAGCCAACGACAGACGGAGACCCAGTACTTC.